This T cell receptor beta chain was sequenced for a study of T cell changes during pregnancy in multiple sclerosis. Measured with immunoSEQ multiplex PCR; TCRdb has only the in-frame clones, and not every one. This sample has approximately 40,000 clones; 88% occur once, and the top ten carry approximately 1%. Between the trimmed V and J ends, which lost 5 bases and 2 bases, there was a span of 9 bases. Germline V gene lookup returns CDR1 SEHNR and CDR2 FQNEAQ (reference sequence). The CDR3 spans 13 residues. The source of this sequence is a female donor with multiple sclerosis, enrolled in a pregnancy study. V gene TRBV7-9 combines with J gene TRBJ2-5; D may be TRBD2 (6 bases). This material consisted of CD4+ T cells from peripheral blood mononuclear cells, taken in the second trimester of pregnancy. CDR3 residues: CASSTGTQETQYF. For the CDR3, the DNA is TGTGCCAGCAGCACCGGGACTCAAGAGACCCAGTACTTC. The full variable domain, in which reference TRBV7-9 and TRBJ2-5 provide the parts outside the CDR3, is DTGVSQNPRHKITKRGQNVTFRCDPISEHNRLYWYRQTLGQGPEFLTYFQNEAQLEKSRLLSDRFSAERPKGSFSTLEIQRTEQGDSAMYLCASSTGTQETQYFGPGTRLLVL.